This is a list of T cell receptor beta chains from one sample in a study of OX40 agonist ivuxolimab in advanced cancers. TCRdb's table, derived via immunoSEQ multiplex PCR, lists solely in-frame clones and lacks some. The sample holds 71,000 or so clones, roughly nine tenths seen once. The sequencing here drew on CD4+ or CD8+ T cells sorted from blood, taken in a trial of the OX40 agonist ivuxolimab. These receptors all come from an adult with an advanced solid tumor such as melanoma, head and neck, liver or kidney cancer. The CDR3 runs from the conserved cysteine through the conserved F or W. Fields, in order: V gene, J gene, CDR3 protein.

>TRBV19|TRBJ1-1
CASRWEEAGSTEAFF
>TRBV7-2|TRBJ2-6
CASSGGGANVLTF
>TRBV27|TRBJ2-7
CASTLTPGQPSYEQYF
>TRBV28|TRBJ2-5
CASSPWVGQRETQYF
>TRBV5-4|TRBJ1-4
CASSLEQSQEEKLFF
>TRBV7-9|TRBJ2-7
CASSLQSDEQYF
>TRBV7-8|TRBJ2-1
CASSLLRLAGAYNEQFF
>TRBV6-6|TRBJ1-5
CASTLGQAQHF
>TRBV9|TRBJ2-1
CASSVGDVHNEQFF
>TRBV18|TRBJ1-3
CASSPKSGLDGNTIYF
>TRBV27|TRBJ1-2
CASSPLLQGTYGYTF
>TRBV7-2|TRBJ2-3
CASSQKTSGIRDTQYF
>TRBV18|TRBJ2-7
CASSPRDRGNEQYF
>TRBV12-5|TRBJ2-1
CASGLTSGKDEQFF
>TRBV5-4|TRBJ2-2
CASSSRDIGTGELFF
>TRBV7-2|TRBJ1-2
CASSLRRGRDGYTF
>TRBV10-3|TRBJ1-5
CAIRDGQSNQPQHF
>TRBV28|TRBJ2-3
CASSLNRGPGTQYF
>TRBV30|TRBJ1-6
CAWSGGSNNSPLHF
>TRBV11-3|TRBJ2-3
CASSLGGIRDTQYF
>TRBV19|TRBJ2-7
CASSIKPGQGYEQYF
>TRBV27|TRBJ2-1
CASSLGLAGYNEQFF
>TRBV7-2|TRBJ1-2
CASSQDRGSGYTF
>TRBV10-3|TRBJ2-1
CAISSSTGYNEQFF
>TRBV28|TRBJ2-2
CASSSATIAGTGELFF
>TRBV6-6|TRBJ2-2
CASSYSSTGELFF
>TRBV7-3|TRBJ1-2
CASSHREGDGYTF
>TRBV6-5|TRBJ1-1
CASSYLGQGAEAFF
>TRBV28|TRBJ2-5
CASSFIRLADLETQYF
>TRBV28|TRBJ2-7
CATSGYTTYEQYF
>TRBV18|TRBJ2-1
CASSRRSSGSYNEQFF
>TRBV7-9|TRBJ2-1
CASSLERGQDEQFF
>TRBV6-5|TRBJ1-2
CASSSRDRGPRYTF
>TRBV9|TRBJ1-2
CASSVSGLPKYGYTF
>TRBV5-8|TRBJ1-5
CASSPFWDSEQPQHF
>TRBV25-1|TRBJ2-1
CASSERFYNEQFF
>TRBV5-4|TRBJ2-6
CASSLRISGANVLTF
>TRBV6-1|TRBJ2-2
CASNRDRSGELFF
>TRBV30|TRBJ2-5
CAWSGQGETGETQYF
>TRBV5-1|.
CASSLGHRTTNYEQYF